This entry is about one TCR beta chain. Its specificity is unknown. TCRdb itself ran the 5' RACE reads through MiXCR, one entry per CDR3 protein. Here the sample spans 250,000 to 350,000 distinct CDR3 sequences, roughly 8% being singletons. V lost 4 bases, J lost 3 bases, and 20 bases lay in between. This CDR3 region has 17 residues. The V gene's germline CDR1 is SGHAT and CDR2 FQNNGV. The data are from a study of CD8 T cells in ankylosing spondylitis. General observations from the study: Reported data indicate significant enrichment of disease-linked clones within matched ankylosing spondylitis synovial fluid. Some motif variants had been reported before (in reactive arthritis synovial fluid and blood). Apparently characteristic of ankylosing spondylitis blood was a TCR beta motif (fewer than ten highly homologous variants).

V gene TRBV11-2 combines with J gene TRBJ2-3, with D maybe TRBD2 (5 bases). This clonotype was sampled from a male donor with ankylosing spondylitis. The material sequenced was blood, either unsorted or a sorted T cell fraction (not recorded which). The CDR3 reads CASSSSIFRGRTDTQYF. The CDR3 DNA is TGTGCCAGCAGCTCGAGTATTTTCAGAGGGCGAACAGATACGCAGTATTTT.